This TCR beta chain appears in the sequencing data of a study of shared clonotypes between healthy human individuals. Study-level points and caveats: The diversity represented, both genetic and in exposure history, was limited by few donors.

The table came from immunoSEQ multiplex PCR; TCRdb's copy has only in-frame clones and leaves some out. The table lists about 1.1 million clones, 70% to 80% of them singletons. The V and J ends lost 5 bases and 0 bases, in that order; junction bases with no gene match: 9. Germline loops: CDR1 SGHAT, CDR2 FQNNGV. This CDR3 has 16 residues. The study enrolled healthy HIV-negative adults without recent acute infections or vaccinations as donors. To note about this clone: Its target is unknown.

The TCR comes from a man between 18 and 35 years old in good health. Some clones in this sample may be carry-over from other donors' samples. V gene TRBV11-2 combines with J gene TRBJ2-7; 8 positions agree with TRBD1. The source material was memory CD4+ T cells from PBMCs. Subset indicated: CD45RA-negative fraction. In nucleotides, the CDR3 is TGTGCCAGCAGCCGCTCAGGGACAGGTGGCTCCTACGAGCAGTACTTC. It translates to CASSRSGTGGSYEQYF. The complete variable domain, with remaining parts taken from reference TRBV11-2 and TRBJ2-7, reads EAGVAQSPRYKIIEKRQSVAFWCNPISGHATLYWYQQILGQGPKLLIQFQNNGVVDDSQLPKDRFSAERLKGVDSTLKIQPAKLEDSAVYLCASSRSGTGGSYEQYFGPGTRLTVT.